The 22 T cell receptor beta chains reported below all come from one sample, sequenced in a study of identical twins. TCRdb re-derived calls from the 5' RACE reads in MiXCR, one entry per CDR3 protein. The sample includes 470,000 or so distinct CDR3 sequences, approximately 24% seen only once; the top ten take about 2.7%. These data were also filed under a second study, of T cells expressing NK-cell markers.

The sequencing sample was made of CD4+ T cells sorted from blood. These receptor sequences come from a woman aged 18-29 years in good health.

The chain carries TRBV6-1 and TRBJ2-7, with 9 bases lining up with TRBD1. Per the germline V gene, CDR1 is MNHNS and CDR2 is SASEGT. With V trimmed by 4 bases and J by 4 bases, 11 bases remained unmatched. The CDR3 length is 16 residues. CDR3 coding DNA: TGTGCCAGCAGTGCGGGGATAGGACAGGGGAATTACGAGCAGTACTTC. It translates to CASSAGIGQGNYEQYF.

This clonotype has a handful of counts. The CDR3 here is CAISAKVDTQYF. CDR3 DNA: TGTGCCATCAGTGCAAAGGTCGATACGCAGTATTTT. V and J are TRBV10-3 and TRBJ2-3, with D unresolved. The V end was cut by 4 bases, the J end by 6 bases, with 8 bases between. This CDR3 contains 12 residues. CDR1 and CDR2 from the germline V gene are ENHRY and SYGVKD.

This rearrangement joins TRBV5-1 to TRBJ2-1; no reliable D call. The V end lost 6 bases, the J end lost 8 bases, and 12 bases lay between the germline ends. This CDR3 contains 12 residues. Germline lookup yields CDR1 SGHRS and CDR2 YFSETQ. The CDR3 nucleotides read TGCGCCAGCAACCGAGGCGAGGATGAGCAGTTCTTC. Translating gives CASNRGEDEQFF.

The CDR3 coding sequence is TGTGCCAGCAGTTACGGGACGGTGAACACTGAAGCTTTCTTT. It codes for CASSYGTVNTEAFF. The chain uses TRBV6-5 and TRBJ1-1, with D possibly TRBD1 on 5 matching bases. The CDR3 contains 14 residues. Trimming took off 2 bases at V and 0 bases at J, with 7 bases between the two ends. Germline CDR1 reads MNHEY; CDR2 reads SVGAGI.

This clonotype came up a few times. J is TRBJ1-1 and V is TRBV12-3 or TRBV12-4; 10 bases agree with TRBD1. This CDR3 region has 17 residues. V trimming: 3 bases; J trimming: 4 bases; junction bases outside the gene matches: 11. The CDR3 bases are TGTGCCAGCAGTTTGGTCGCGGGACAGGGGCGAGGCACTGAAGCTTTCTTT. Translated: CASSLVAGQGRGTEAFF.

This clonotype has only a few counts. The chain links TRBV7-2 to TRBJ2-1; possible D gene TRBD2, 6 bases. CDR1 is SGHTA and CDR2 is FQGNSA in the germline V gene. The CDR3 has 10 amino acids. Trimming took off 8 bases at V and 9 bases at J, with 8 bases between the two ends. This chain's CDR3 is CASRGTEQFF. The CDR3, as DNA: TGTGCCAGCCGGGGGACTGAGCAGTTCTTC.

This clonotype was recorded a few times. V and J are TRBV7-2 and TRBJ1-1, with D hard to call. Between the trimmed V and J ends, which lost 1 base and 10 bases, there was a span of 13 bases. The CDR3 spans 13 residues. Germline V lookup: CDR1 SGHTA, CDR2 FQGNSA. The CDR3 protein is CASSLGWSVGAFF. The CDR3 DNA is TGTGCCAGCAGCTTAGGTTGGAGTGTGGGAGCTTTCTTT.

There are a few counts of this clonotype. In DNA, the CDR3 is TGCGCCAGCAGCTTGGAGGGAGGAGGAGAGACCCAGTACTTC. Protein sequence: CASSLEGGGETQYF. V usage is TRBV5-1 and J usage is TRBJ2-5, with D maybe TRBD2 (6 bases). The CDR3 covers 14 residues. The V gene's germline CDR1 is SGHRS and CDR2 YFSETQ. Trimming shortened V by 0 bases and J by 4 bases, and 10 bases separated the two germline ends.

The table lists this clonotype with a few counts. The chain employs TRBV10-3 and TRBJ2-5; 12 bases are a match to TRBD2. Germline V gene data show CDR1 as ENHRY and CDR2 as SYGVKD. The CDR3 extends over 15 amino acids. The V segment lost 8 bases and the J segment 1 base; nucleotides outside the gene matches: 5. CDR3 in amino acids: CAISASGRAQETQYF. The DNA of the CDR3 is TGTGCCATCTCGGCTAGCGGGAGGGCCCAAGAGACCCAGTACTTC.

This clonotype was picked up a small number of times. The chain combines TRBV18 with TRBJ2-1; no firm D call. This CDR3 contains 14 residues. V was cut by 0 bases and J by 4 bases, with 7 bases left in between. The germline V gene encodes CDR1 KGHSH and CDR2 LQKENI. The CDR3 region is CASSPPYGYNEQFF. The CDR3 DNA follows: TGTGCCAGCTCACCACCGTATGGTTACAATGAGCAGTTCTTC.

The CDR3 loop reads CASSLRTGDTQYF. The CDR3 DNA sequence: TGCGCCAGCAGCCTAAGGACTGGGGATACGCAGTATTTT. The chain carries TRBV4-3 and TRBJ2-3; TRBD2 might be the D (5 bases). V was pared by 4 bases and J by 6 bases, with 11 bases between. Germline V gives CDR1 LGHNA, CDR2 YSLEER. The CDR3 covers 13 residues.

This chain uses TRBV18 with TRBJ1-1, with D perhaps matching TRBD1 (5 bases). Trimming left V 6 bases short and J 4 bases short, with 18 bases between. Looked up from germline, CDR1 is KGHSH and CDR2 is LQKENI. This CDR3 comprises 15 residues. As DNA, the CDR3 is TGTGCCAGCTCTAACCAATGGGGGGAAGGCACTGAAGCTTTCTTT. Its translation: CASSNQWGEGTEAFF.

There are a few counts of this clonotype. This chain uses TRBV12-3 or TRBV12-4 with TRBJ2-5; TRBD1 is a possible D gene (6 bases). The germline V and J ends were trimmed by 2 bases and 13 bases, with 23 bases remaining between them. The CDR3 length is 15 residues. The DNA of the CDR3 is TGTGCCAGCAGTTTAAGCTTCGGACAGTCGGGTGCCTCGTACTTC. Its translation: CASSLSFGQSGASYF.

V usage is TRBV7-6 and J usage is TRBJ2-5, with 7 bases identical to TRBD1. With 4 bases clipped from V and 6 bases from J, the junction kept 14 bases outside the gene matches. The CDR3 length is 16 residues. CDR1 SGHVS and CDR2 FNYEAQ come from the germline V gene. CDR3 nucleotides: TGTGCCAGCAGCTCCCCGTTACAGGGGCGGGTGAAGACCCAGTACTTC. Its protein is CASSSPLQGRVKTQYF.

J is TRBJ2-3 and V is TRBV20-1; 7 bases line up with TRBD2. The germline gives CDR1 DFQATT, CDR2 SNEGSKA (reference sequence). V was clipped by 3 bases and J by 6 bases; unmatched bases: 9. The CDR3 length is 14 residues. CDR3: CSARGSGMRDTQYF. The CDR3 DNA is TGCAGTGCTAGGGGGAGCGGGATGAGGGATACGCAGTATTTT.

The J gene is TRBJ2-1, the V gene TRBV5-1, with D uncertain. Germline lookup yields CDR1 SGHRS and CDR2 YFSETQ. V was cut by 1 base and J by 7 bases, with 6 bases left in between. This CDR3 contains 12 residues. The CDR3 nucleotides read TGCGCCAGCAGCTTGCCGGAGAATGAGCAGTTCTTC. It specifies CASSLPENEQFF.

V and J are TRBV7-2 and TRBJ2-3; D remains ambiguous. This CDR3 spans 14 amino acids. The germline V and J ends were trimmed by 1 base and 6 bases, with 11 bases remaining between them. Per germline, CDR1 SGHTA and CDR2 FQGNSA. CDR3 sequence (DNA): TGTGCCAGCAGCTTAGGGACCACCGAGGATACGCAGTATTTT. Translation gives CASSLGTTEDTQYF. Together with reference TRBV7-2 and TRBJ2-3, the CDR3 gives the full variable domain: GAGVSQSPSNKVTEKGKDVELRCDPISGHTALYWYRQSLGQGLEFLIYFQGNSAPDKSGLPSDRFSAERTGGSVSTLTIQRTQQEDSAVYLCASSLGTTEDTQYFGPGTRLTVL.

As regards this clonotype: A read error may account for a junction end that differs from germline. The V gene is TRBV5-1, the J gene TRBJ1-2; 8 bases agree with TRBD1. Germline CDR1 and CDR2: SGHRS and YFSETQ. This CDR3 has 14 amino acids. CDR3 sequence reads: CASSSGSPLQGVLF. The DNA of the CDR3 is TGCGCCAGCAGCTCTGGAAGCCCCTTACAGGGGGTACTCTTC.

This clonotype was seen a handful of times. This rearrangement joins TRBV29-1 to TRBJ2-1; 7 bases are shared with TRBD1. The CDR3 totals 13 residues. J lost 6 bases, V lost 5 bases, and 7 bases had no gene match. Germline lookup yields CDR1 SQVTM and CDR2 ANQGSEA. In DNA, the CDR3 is TGCAGCGTTCAACAGGGGAGTGGCAATGAGCAGTTCTTC. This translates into CSVQQGSGNEQFF.

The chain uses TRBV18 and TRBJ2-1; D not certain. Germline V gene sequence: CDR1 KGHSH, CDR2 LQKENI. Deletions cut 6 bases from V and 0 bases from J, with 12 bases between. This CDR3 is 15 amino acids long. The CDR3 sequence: CASSLAPNSYNEQFF. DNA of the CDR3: TGTGCCAGCTCTCTGGCCCCGAACTCCTACAATGAGCAGTTCTTC.

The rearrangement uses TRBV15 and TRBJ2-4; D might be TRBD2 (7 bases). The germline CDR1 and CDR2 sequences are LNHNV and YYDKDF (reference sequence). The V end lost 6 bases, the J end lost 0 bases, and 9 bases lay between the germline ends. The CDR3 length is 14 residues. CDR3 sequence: CATRGGEAKNIQYF. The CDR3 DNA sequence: TGTGCCACCAGAGGGGGGGAAGCCAAAAACATTCAGTACTTC.

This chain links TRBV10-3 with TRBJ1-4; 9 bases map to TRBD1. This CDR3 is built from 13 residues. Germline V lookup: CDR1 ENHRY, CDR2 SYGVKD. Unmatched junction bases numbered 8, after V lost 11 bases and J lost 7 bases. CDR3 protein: CAARGQGGEKLFF. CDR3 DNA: TGTGCCGCACGGGGACAGGGAGGTGAAAAACTGTTTTTT.